Listed below are T cell receptor beta chains from one sample, sequenced in a study of blood T cell repertoires in COVID-19. This table comes from immunoSEQ multiplex PCR, and its TCRdb copy is limited to in-frame clones, with some not included. The top ten clones hold 0.7% to 1% of a sample with fewer than 600,000 clones, 75% to 90% of them seen once. Sequencing was carried out using peripheral blood. The receptors stem from a man aged 18 to 29 with COVID-19, enrolled during active disease. The CDR3 runs from the conserved cysteine through the conserved F or W. The D gene is left open where the match is weak. Clone sizes are given selectively: once, few, many, or a class where the clone is expanded.

V gene	clone size	D gene	J gene	CDR3 protein	CDR3 DNA
TRBV5-6	NA	TRBD1	TRBJ1-2	CASSPDRAGLYGYTF	TGTGCCAGCAGCCCGGACAGGGCTGGCCTCTATGGCTACACCTTC
TRBV5-1	NA	NA	TRBJ2-1	CASSFDWIYNEQFF	TGCGCCAGCAGCTTTGACTGGATCTACAATGAGCAGTTCTTC
TRBV5-1	NA	NA	TRBJ2-6	CASSLRELSGANVLTF	TGCGCCAGCAGCTTGAGGGAGTTATCTGGGGCCAACGTCCTGACTTTC
TRBV7-2	NA	NA	TRBJ2-1	CASSLDIYNEQFF	TGTGCCAGCAGCTTGGACATATACAATGAGCAGTTCTTC
TRBV5-1	NA	NA	TRBJ2-5	CASSLRGGLIREQETQYF	TGCGCCAGCAGCTTGCGCGGGGGCCTTATCAGAGAACAAGAGACCCAGTACTTC
TRBV6-5	NA	TRBD1	TRBJ1-2	CASSSRQGFNYGYTF	TGTGCCAGCAGTTCCCGACAGGGATTTAACTATGGCTACACCTTC
TRBV29-1	NA	TRBD2	TRBJ2-1	CSVGLAGELNDEQFF	TGCAGCGTTGGACTAGCGGGAGAATTAAACGATGAGCAGTTCTTC
TRBV10-3	NA	NA	TRBJ2-5	CAIRNETDRKETQYF	TGTGCCATCAGGAACGAAACGGACAGAAAAGAGACCCAGTACTTC
TRBV7-9	NA	NA	TRBJ2-1	CASSLAFAYNEQFF	TGTGCCAGCAGCTTAGCCTTCGCCTACAATGAGCAGTTCTTC
TRBV28	NA	NA	TRBJ1-3	CASSFSPKDWGDTIYF	TGTGCCAGCAGTTTTAGCCCAAAGGACTGGGGGGACACCATATATTTT
TRBV6-5	NA	TRBD1	TRBJ2-5	CASNHRGLETQYF	TGTGCCAGCAACCACAGGGGGCTGGAGACCCAGTACTTC
TRBV6-1	few	NA	TRBJ1-4	CASSEAEGMGHEKLFF	TGTGCCAGCAGTGAAGCAGAGGGAATGGGTCATGAAAAACTGTTTTTT
TRBV18	NA	TRBD1	TRBJ2-5	CASSLDRGGETQYF	TGTGCCAGCTCGTTAGACAGGGGTGGAGAGACCCAGTACTTC
TRBV11-2	NA	NA	TRBJ2-2	CASSLLLGSTGELFF	TGTGCCAGCAGCTTATTGCTGGGCTCTACCGGGGAGCTGTTTTTT
TRBV6-5	NA	NA	TRBJ2-7	CASSREKVSYEQYF	TGTGCCAGCAGCCGGGAGAAGGTCTCCTACGAGCAGTACTTC
TRBV6-1	NA	NA	TRBJ1-5	CASSEMYRINQPQHF	TGTGCCAGCAGTGAAATGTACAGGATCAATCAGCCCCAGCATTTT
TRBV11-2	once	TRBD1	TRBJ2-7	CASSLGQGAPYEQYF	TGTGCCAGCAGCTTAGGACAGGGGGCCCCCTACGAGCAGTACTTC
TRBV11-2	NA	TRBD2	TRBJ2-1	CASSLAGLAEYNEQFF	TGTGCCAGCAGCTTGGCCGGACTAGCTGAGTACAATGAGCAGTTCTTC
TRBV2	NA	TRBD2	TRBJ2-2	CASSGSRGGANTGELFF	TGTGCCAGCAGCGGCTCCCGCGGGGGGGCGAACACCGGGGAGCTGTTTTTT
TRBV9	NA	TRBD1	TRBJ1-2	CASSAQFTGGTSYTF	TGTGCCAGCAGCGCACAATTTACAGGGGGCACTAGCTACACCTTC